This T cell receptor (beta chain) was observed in a study of cytomegalovirus exposure and HLA in healthy donors (TCRdb year 2017). General notes on the study: An earlier analysis of about 560 of the donors reported about 300 Gb of sequence data and roughly 120 million unique TCR beta sequences obtained from roughly 180 million T cells. An early release that covered about 600 HLA-typed donors contained about 290 gigabases of sequencing data and tens of millions of unique TCR sequences. The genetic ancestry cluster associated with self-reported Caucasian donors included 65% to 90% of the 350 to 500 genotyped donors. The study was designed to test whether signatures of past pathogen exposure could be identified by cataloging public T cell receptors. The T cell repertoires of several hundred subjects were profiled by immunosequencing and related to cytomegalovirus serostatus. Besides the first cohort of roughly 660 subjects, a separate validation cohort made up of about 120 different subjects was used. High-throughput TCR immunosequencing, statistical association of individual TCRs with disease status, and machine learning were combined to predict cytomegalovirus infection status. In a later analysis, previously published TCR beta repertoires from 670 or so donors were re-analyzed and high-resolution HLA genotyping was added so that TCR occurrence patterns could be studied. In the later analysis, no new phenotypic data were used to find candidate immune exposures; instead, reliance was placed on TCR beta sequences and their occurrence across donors. In an earlier analysis of roughly 580 of the donors, high-throughput TCR beta sequencing was used to judge whether each TCR beta V gene segment behaved as functional or pseudogenic. Donor age, sex, ethnicity and CMV serostatus were compiled alongside the repertoire data. A later genetic analysis used genome-wide SNP genotypes for about 60% of the roughly 670 donors, treating that subset as a discovery cohort. Every discovery cohort repertoire had been produced on one sequencing platform. HLA typing covered class I and class II loci at four-digit resolution. The number of typed donors differed by locus: about 620-640 for A, B, C, DRB1 and DQB1; 500 to 550 for DQA1; approximately 610 for DPA1; and some 450 for DPB1. Because of strong linkage in the cohort, five DR-DQ haplotypes were treated as single units for association and clustering. Among a few hundred genotyped donors of the cohort, an average of roughly 240,000 unique TCR beta nucleotide sequences were sequenced per donor, around a sixth of them non-productive. General conclusions and limits of the study: A later analysis found that HLA-associated TCR beta chains were more clonally expanded and had lower generation probabilities than equally common non-associated chains. A later genetic analysis reported fewer N-insertions in productive TCRs among donors in an Asian-associated ancestry cluster than the approximately 670-donor mean. Most TCR sequences were seen in very few donors, while some public TCRs were found in many individuals. Because HLA typing was unavailable for some donors at each locus, only the typed subset was used in association tests. At a false discovery rate of 0.05, a later analysis linked around 17,000 TCR beta sequences to specific HLA alleles. According to a later analysis, parvovirus B19, influenza, CMV and Epstein-Barr virus appeared linked to several top co-occurrence clusters. The study listed over 150 TCR beta chains as associated with cytomegalovirus. When HLA alleles, especially DR and DQ, strongly co-occurred, TCR associations were difficult to assign to individual alleles. A group of highly shared sequence variants was considered likely to be a technical artifact of the sequencing pipeline. Because counts were too low, more than 15 rarely observed V segments, including chromosome 9 orphons, were left out of the earlier analysis of approximately 580 of the donors. Immune exposure information for the cohort was limited to CMV serostatus. Broadly in line with IMGT annotations, most TCR beta V segments showed up in productive rearrangements about 87% or about 30% of the time in an earlier analysis of several hundred of the donors. Because the 87-base-pair reads could not distinguish some IMGT-functional V segments, including TRBV6-2 and TRBV6-3, those segments were excluded. Only TCR beta chains were sequenced in this cohort, and the absence of alpha or paired-chain data limited detectable features. In vitro tests confirmed that a few of the cytomegalovirus-associated TCR beta chains recognize cytomegalovirus antigens. A later genetic analysis associated a missense DCLRE1C variant with V-gene and J-gene trimming of TCR beta chains, and an independent cohort replicated the association. The authors suggested that the approach could potentially be generalized to other disease states and immunological phenotypes. Sequencing depth was assumed to be roughly uniform across donors in the presence/absence analyses, though that assumption may not hold. The classifier was reported to diagnose cytomegalovirus status with high specificity and sensitivity in both the original and validation cohorts. Most CMV-associated TCR beta chains appeared to be HLA-restricted in a later analysis, and the HLA associations seemed to be driven largely by CMV exposure. Correlated functional status among segregating V segments might be attributable to linkage disequilibrium, but an unknown experimental factor could not be ruled out. A further reported finding was that TCR beta sequences accurately predicted the HLA-A and HLA-B alleles for most subjects in the first cohort. According to a later analysis, TCR association rates differed among HLA loci, with DRB1 alleles showing the most associated TCRs and HLA-C alleles showing the fewest.

Library construction relied on the immunoSEQ multiplex PCR assay. A mixture of 60 forward primers for TCR Vbeta segments and 13 reverse primers for TCR Jbeta segments was used in the multiplex PCR. A multiplex PCR assay on genomic DNA amplified the CDR3 region of rearranged TCR beta genes. The Illumina HiSeq System was used to sequence the amplified TCR beta libraries as 87-base-pair reads. In the source study's methods: In a later analysis, about 80 million unique TCR beta chains were counted across the roughly 610 repertoires, and roughly 11 million of these chains were shared by at least two donors. To remove PCR and sequencing errors, raw reads were error-corrected and collapsed into unique sequences using a nearest-neighbor algorithm that merged closely related sequences. CDR3 sequences were aligned to IMGT reference sequences to assign V, D and J gene segments. For a sequence to be retained, a match of at least six nucleotides to both a V gene segment and a J gene segment was required. Rearrangements were called productive when the CDR3 lacked stop codons and stayed in frame with V and J; all others were non-productive. Following IMGT convention, CDR3 was defined as the stretch from the second conserved V-encoded cysteine to the conserved J-encoded phenylalanine. In an earlier analysis of roughly 580 of the donors, sequences lacking an unambiguous match to a single V gene segment were excluded. In an earlier analysis of 587 of the donors, V segments were called functional above 56.7% productive rearrangements and were called segregating when the between-donor standard deviation exceeded 5%. A statistical classification framework was developed to diagnose cytomegalovirus status using the catalog of TCR beta chain sequences. In a later analysis, TCR nucleotide sequences were compared against IMGT/GENE-DB human TR gene sequences so that V and J genes could be assigned. A later analysis assigned CDR3 sequences and most-parsimonious VDJ recombination scenarios with the TCRdist pipeline. A later analysis defined each TCR beta chain by its CDR3 amino acid sequence plus V-gene family, and excluded reads lacking a unique V-gene family. In a later analysis, 450 to 600 highly shared, low-generation-probability nucleotide sequences were removed to address suspected cross-contamination and a sequencing artifact. In a later analysis, a clonal expansion index for each public chain was calculated from normalized within-repertoire ranks of inferred template counts. Generation probabilities in a later analysis came from a VDJ recombination model fitted to out-of-frame rearrangements, and those results were checked against IGoR. Hypergeometric tests were used in a later analysis to score TCR-TCR, TCR-HLA and TCR-CMV co-occurrence, with a repertoire-size bias correction applied to the TCR pairs. To estimate false discovery rates, a later analysis permuted the HLA or CMV assignments 20 times. A later analysis grouped co-occurring TCRs with DBSCAN, adding TCRdist sequence similarity when clustering within HLA-allele-positive subsets. Repertoires with fewer than 30,000 or more than 120,000 public chains, plus five repertoires with anomalous nucleotide sharing, were excluded from co-occurrence clustering. TCRdb's version of the immuneACCESS table is confined to in-frame rearrangements and falls short of the full clone set. An unresolved V gene accounts for under half of the shortfall where checked; the remainder is of unknown origin. That table furnishes V, J and clone size, whereas the DNA furnished D and trimming. The sample table contains 75,000 to 100,000 clones; only one count was recorded for over 75% of them. The top ten clonotypes cover around 3% of the sample.

The cohort comprised approximately 700 healthy bone marrow donors. Cohort members were all nominally healthy when sampled, although unrecorded immune exposures were likely present. The donor tested CMV seronegative, placing the donor among the approximately 400 seronegative members of the cohort. Every donor gave a peripheral blood sample, and the peripheral blood mononuclear cells from that sample were used for TCR beta sequencing. Genomic DNA extraction from the blood cell samples was performed with the Qiagen DNeasy Blood Extraction Kit. Note on this clone: Its antigen is not yet known. Base qualities are not provided; no much larger clone lies one nucleotide away.

From its cysteine to its phenylalanine, the CDR3 spans 13 amino acids. Of the read, only the CDR3 DNA is kept; its 39 bases are in frame from base 1. The germline V gene sets CDR1 to ENHRY and CDR2 to SYGVKD. The TCR comes from a man aged 35 to 55 in good health and CMV-seronegative. The chain joins TRBV10-3 to TRBJ2-5, and 10 junctional nucleotides match TRBD2. Gene TRBJ2-7 matches the end of the DNA better, so the J call may be wrong. The source material was PBMCs. The CDR3 amino acid sequence is: CAVWASGSYEQYF. DNA sequence: TGTGCCGTCTGGGCTAGCGGGAGCTACGAGCAGTACTTC.